The sequence of this T cell receptor delta chain was determined in a study of γδ T cells in repeated Plasmodium falciparum infection. Study-wide background: The natural-infection arm compared Malian children under seasonal malaria with matched Australian children. Sampling occurred at baseline, pre-infection for selected infections, and 21 days post-infection.

This clone was recorded at least ten times. Bulk repertoires came from Vgamma9/Vdelta2+ or Vdelta2-negative gammadelta T cells flow-sorted from PBMC. Sequencing covered both gamma and delta TCR chains per sample. TCRdb re-called clones from the multiplex PCR reads using CATT. Among approximately 93,000 delta-chain clones, roughly 0.98% were seen once, and the ten largest hold 9% to 10%. The V gene's germline CDR1 is TSWWSYY and CDR2 QGS. V dropped 2 bases and J dropped 2 bases, with 18 bases sitting between them. This CDR3 region has 17 residues. This TCR was recovered from a pool of human donors (malaria-infected and uninfected, not separated). The chain has TRDV1 and TRDJ1, with D possibly being TRDD2 or TRDD3 (8 bases each). The sample comprised gamma-delta T cells from blood. The CDR3 reads CALGEFLPNWGTDKLIF. CDR3 DNA sequence: TGTGCTCTTGGGGAATTCCTTCCTAACTGGGGGACCGATAAACTCATCTTT.